A selection of T cell receptor beta chains follows, all from one sample in a study of blood T cell repertoires in COVID-19. Sequenced by immunoSEQ multiplex PCR; TCRdb stores in-frame clones only, minus some. The table includes tens of thousands of clones, roughly four fifths detected once. The sequenced sample consisted of peripheral blood. Receptors were obtained from a woman of 80 years or more with acute or convalescent COVID-19. The CDR3 runs from the conserved cysteine through the conserved F or W. D genes are given only for firm matches. Clone size is stated in some rows and not others, as once, few, many or a class when expanded.

TRBV6-5	TRBJ1-3	-	TRBD1	TGTGCCAGCAGATCACAGGGGAACGGAAACACCATATATTTT	CASRSQGNGNTIYF
TRBV28	TRBJ1-5	-	-	TGTGCCAGCACCTATGGGCAGTTTCAGCCCCAGCATTTT	CASTYGQFQPQHF
TRBV7-2	TRBJ1-6	-	-	TGTGCCAGCAGCTCAGGGACACCTCATTCACCCCTCCACTTT	CASSSGTPHSPLHF
TRBV10-3	TRBJ1-2	-	TRBD1	TGTGCCATCCAAAGGGACAGAAATAACTATGGCTACACCTTC	CAIQRDRNNYGYTF
TRBV7-9	TRBJ1-3	-	-	TGTGCCAGCAGCTTAACAGGTATCTCTGGAAACACCATATATTTT	CASSLTGISGNTIYF
TRBV12-5	TRBJ1-6	-	-	TGTGCTAGTGGCCGCGCGGGTTCACCCCTCCACTTT	CASGRAGSPLHF
TRBV3-1/TRBV3-2	TRBJ2-1	few	TRBD2	TGTGCCAGCAGCCAAGATCGTTTAGCGGGAGAGGATGAGCAGTTCTTC	CASSQDRLAGEDEQFF
TRBV10-3	TRBJ1-3	-	-	TGTGCCATCAGTACCACTGATCCACGTTTGCAATCTGGAAACACCATATATTTT	CAISTTDPRLQSGNTIYF
TRBV2	TRBJ2-1	-	TRBD2	TGTGCCAGCAATGTAGCGGGGGGTTACAATGAGCAGTTCTTC	CASNVAGGYNEQFF
TRBV12-5	TRBJ2-1	-	-	TGTGCTAGTGGGCTCCAGGGTGCGTCCTACAATGAGCAGTTCTTC	CASGLQGASYNEQFF
TRBV15	TRBJ2-2	few	-	TGTGCCACGGGTCAGATGGACTCGAACACCGGGGAGCTGTTTTTT	CATGQMDSNTGELFF
TRBV20-1	TRBJ2-3	-	-	TGCAGTGCTAGGGAGGGGAATACGCAGTATTTT	CSAREGNTQYF
TRBV11-2	TRBJ2-1	-	TRBD2	TGTGCCAGCAGCTTAGACCGGACTAGCGCCGGGCATGAGCAGTTCTTC	CASSLDRTSAGHEQFF
TRBV18	TRBJ1-3	-	-	TGTGCCAGCTCACCACGCCAGCCCGGGGTCTCTGGAAACACCATATATTTT	CASSPRQPGVSGNTIYF
TRBV12-5	TRBJ2-2	-	-	TGTGCTAGTGCCCGAGGAGGGGTTGCCGGGGAGCTGTTTTTT	CASARGGVAGELFF
TRBV29-1	TRBJ1-1	-	TRBD1	TGCAGCGTGGGGACAGGACCTAACACTGAAGCTTTCTTT	CSVGTGPNTEAFF
TRBV12-5	TRBJ1-2	few	-	TGTGCTAGTGGTTTTCCTCGAGCCTATGGCTACACCTTC	CASGFPRAYGYTF
TRBV29-1	TRBJ2-5	-	-	TGCAGCGTTATTTCAGTCCAAGAGACCCAGTACTTC	CSVISVQETQYF
TRBV5-1	TRBJ1-1	-	-	TGCGCCAGCAGATTGACAGCGAACACTGAAGCTTTCTTT	CASRLTANTEAFF
TRBV3-1/TRBV3-2	TRBJ2-3	-	TRBD2	TGTGCCAGCAGCCAGAGGGGGACTAGCGGGGTCCCGACGCAGTATTTT	CASSQRGTSGVPTQYF
TRBV19	TRBJ2-1	-	-	TGTGCCAGTAGTATGGTCCTAGTTAAAGATGAGCAGTTCTTC	CASSMVLVKDEQFF
TRBV27	TRBJ1-2	-	TRBD1	TGTGCCAGCAGTTACCGGGACAGCTACTATGGCTACACCTTC	CASSYRDSYYGYTF
TRBV29-1	TRBJ1-1	-	TRBD1	TGCAGCGTAACCGACTGGACAGGTGCAGGCTTGGGCTTCTTT	CSVTDWTGAGLGFF